This TCR beta chain was documented in a study of Graves' ophthalmopathy and Graves' hyperthyroidism listed by TCRdb under 2018. Study-level background: Peripheral blood was collected before any treatment was given, at the time of initial diagnosis. The study used signatures of the TCR beta repertoire to tell Graves' ophthalmopathy apart from Graves' hyperthyroidism and to predict which patients would progress to ophthalmopathy. In total, 135 blood samples were TCR-sequenced: around 42 ophthalmopathy, roughly 77 hyperthyroidism and roughly 17 hyperthyroidism-to-ophthalmopathy patients. To explore V-J signatures that separate ophthalmopathy from hyperthyroidism, a discovery set of about 100 patients was enrolled, consisting of 40 to 45 with ophthalmopathy and some 56 with stable hyperthyroidism. The independent validation cohort included roughly 19 hyperthyroidism patients plus 17 patients who later progressed from hyperthyroidism to ophthalmopathy. T-cell repertoires of thyroid tissue and blood were compared in several hyperthyroidism patients. Following sample collection, hyperthyroidism patients were given methimazole at a starting dose of 30 mg daily, and ophthalmopathy patients were given high-dose intravenous methylprednisolone. The approximately 90 discovery patients were randomly split 7:3 into training and test sets.

The V and J ends are trimmed by 3 bases and 4 bases, leaving 9 bases between them. CDR1 and CDR2, looked up from the germline V gene, are MRHNA and SNTAGT. Including the terminal cysteine and phenylalanine, the CDR3 comprises 13 residues. The read is trimmed to its CDR3 DNA, 39 bases read in frame from base 1. Broad study findings and their caveats: In validation, the model predicted ophthalmopathy progression with about 64% sensitivity and roughly 78% specificity; fewer than 15 predicted patients were CT-confirmed with GO in a median of approximately 6.5 months. Sample size was not predetermined statistically, and investigators were not blinded to group allocation. Most expanded thyroid clonotypes with a frequency above 0.001 also appeared in blood, which suggests that blood repertoires may reflect the immune response in the thyroid. The 13-signature model separated ophthalmopathy from stable hyperthyroidism with roughly 90% sensitivity and almost 84% specificity in cross-validation, and 80%/75% in the test set.

Stable hyperthyroidism was defined as no progression to ophthalmopathy within 18 months of follow-up. Hyperthyroidism patients were newly diagnosed, with disease duration under 2 months, and aged 18 to 65 years. Patients with other autoimmune diseases, uncontrolled infections, pregnancy or lactation were excluded from the study. Diagnosis was based on clinical symptoms, serum thyroxine, TRAb, thyroid ultrasound and orbital computed tomography. PBMCs were isolated from 7.5 to 10 ml of fresh peripheral blood by Ficoll-Paque density gradient centrifugation. Total RNA was extracted using Trizol reagent, and RNA quality was checked on an Agilent 2100 Bioanalyzer. TCR beta CDR3 regions were amplified from RNA transcripts for repertoire sequencing. HTBI primers and the Qiagen OneStep RT-PCR kit were used in a first-round RT-PCR, which was followed by a second-round multiplex PCR, size selection and purification. Sequencing of the libraries was carried out on an Illumina HiSeq2000 in paired-end mode with 100 bp reads. The authors' pipeline ran thus. SOAPnuke was used for read processing, and reads with adapters, uncalled bases, a mean Phred below 15, or no exact constant-primer or identifier match were discarded. COPE v1.2.5 was used to merge high-quality paired reads. Each unique nucleotide sequence was defined as a clonotype, and clonotypes were aligned to IMGT TRB V, D and J references with MiTCR v1.1. Analysis was restricted to V-J combinations with a frequency above 0.0001, which covered about 99% of repertoires. A TCR clonal expansion and chaos score per V-J combination was defined as the ratio of F50 clonal expansion to chaos observed in the TCRdist matrix. Welch's t-statistics and random forest were used to narrow the features down to roughly twelve V-J combinations, which were then fed into a naive Bayes classifier. Thyroid-blood repertoire similarity was quantified with the Morisita-Horn index. TCRdb passed the public sequencing reads through fastp at Q25 and MiXCR, retaining productive beta sequences. Under each unique CDR3 protein, matching rows form one entry showing the most common genes and DNA. TCRdb, rather than the study authors, made the V and J calls. Recorded for this sample are about 400,000 distinct CDR3 sequences; 15% to 19% of them occurred a single time. Around 6.6% of the sample comes from the top ten.

About this clonotype itself: Its binding antigen is unknown. Per-base qualities were not stored, and no clone one base away is much larger.

The V and J genes are TRBV6-4 and TRBJ2-5, with no confident D gene call. The source material was peripheral blood. This sequence was found in a woman between 18 and 30 years old with stable Graves' hyperthyroidism. Donor details come from another sample of the same person, matched by shared clones. The bases read TGTGCCAGCAGTGAAACCCTCCGAGAGACCCAGTACTTC. Its amino acids are CASSETLRETQYF.